This TCR beta chain was documented in a study of T cell changes during pregnancy in multiple sclerosis. This CDR3 has 15 amino acids. The V gene's germline CDR1 is SNHLY and CDR2 FYNNEI. V was clipped by 6 bases and J by 6 bases, with 18 bases between them. The assay was immunoSEQ multiplex PCR, and TCRdb's table has in-frame clones only and misses some. Of around 52,000 clones listed, around 92% are singletons. The sequence was obtained from a female donor in good health, enrolled as a control in a pregnancy study. The V gene is TRBV2, the J gene TRBJ2-1; possibly TRBD1 for D (6 bases). Specimen: CD4+ T cells from peripheral blood mononuclear cells, collected after pregnancy. The CDR3 loop is CASRPQGSRGNEQFF. CDR3 sequence (DNA): TGTGCCAGCAGACCTCAGGGGTCTCGGGGCAATGAGCAGTTCTTC.